This paragraph covers one TCR beta chain sequence. Unique molecular identifiers were attached to individual cDNA molecules. TCRdb fed the 5' RACE reads into MiXCR, producing one record per CDR3 protein. The sample consists of 55,000 to 85,000 distinct CDR3 sequences, roughly an eighth of them appearing once. The data were taken from a study of early T cells in non-severe SARS-CoV-2 infection. CDR1 is SGHKS, CDR2 YYEKEE, per germline (reference sequence). Trimming pared 0 bases from V and 2 bases from J, leaving 17 bases between. The CDR3 loop spans 17 amino acids. This sequence joins TRBV5-5 and TRBJ1-1, with D maybe TRBD1 (6 bases). This sequence was found in an adult who was a healthcare worker with PCR-confirmed SARS-CoV-2 infection or an uninfected control (not recorded which). The sample comprised whole blood. This CDR3 is CASSLVLMPTGNTEAFF. The CDR3 nucleotides read TGTGCCAGCAGCTTGGTCCTCATGCCGACAGGCAACACTGAAGCTTTCTTT.